These 28 T cell receptor beta chains were all obtained from the same sample, sequenced in a study of metastatic and nonmetastatic thyroid tumors. Through MiXCR, TCRdb re-clonotyped the PCR reads. The data contain over 65,000 clones, 9.5% to 15% of them seen just once; the ten biggest clones take up 7% to 9%. Every patient was untreated before thyroid surgery. Input material: tumor tissue. The receptors were gathered from a female donor with papillary thyroid cancer or a benign thyroid nodule (not recorded which). Some clones in this sample may be carry-over from other donors' samples.

This clone was observed many times. This chain links TRBV2 with TRBJ2-7; the match to TRBD1 covers 7 bases. Germline assignment: CDR1 SNHLY and CDR2 FYNNEI. With 8 bases clipped from V and 3 bases from J, the junction kept 13 bases outside the gene matches. The CDR3 covers 15 residues. The CDR3 DNA reads as TGTGCCAGCGCCACCGACGGACAGGCTCGCTACGAGCAGTACTTC. It yields the protein CASATDGQARYEQYF.

At least ten counts were recorded for this clone. This chain joins TRBV10-3 and TRBJ2-7; D not resolved. V gave up 10 bases and J gave up 6 bases, with 19 bases separating them. Germline CDR1 and CDR2: ENHRY and SYGVKD. This CDR3 has 13 residues. DNA of the CDR3: TGTGCCACCAGGTGGGTCGGGCGCGGCGAGCAGTACTTC. It encodes CATRWVGRGEQYF.

This clone was seen at least ten times. The J gene is TRBJ1-1, the V gene TRBV5-1; D unresolved. V lost 0 bases, J lost 1 base, and 7 bases lay in between. The germline V gene encodes CDR1 SGHRS and CDR2 YFSETQ. The CDR3 sequence is 14 residues long. DNA of the CDR3: TGCGCCAGCAGCTTGGATCCCAGGAACACTGAAGCTTTCTTT. Translated, it gives CASSLDPRNTEAFF.

The CDR3 protein is CASSFSFSNQPQHF. DNA of the CDR3: TGTGCCAGCAGTTTCAGCTTTAGCAATCAGCCCCAGCATTTT. The chain employs TRBV6-1 and TRBJ1-5, with no clear D. Germline V lookup: CDR1 MNHNS, CDR2 SASEGT. The CDR3 runs 14 residues. V lost 5 bases and J lost 0, with 8 bases in between.

The chain has TRBV4-1 and TRBJ1-1, with D unclear. V lost 2 bases and J 3 bases, leaving 13 bases between the germline ends. CDR3 length: 15 amino acids. The germline V gene has CDR1 MGHRA and CDR2 YSYEKL. CDR3 in DNA: TGCGCCAGCAGCCAAACCGATTTGCGGGACACTGAAGCTTTCTTT. Amino acid sequence: CASSQTDLRDTEAFF.

Worth noting for this clone: A much larger clonotype is one base distant, so this may be a read error. The rearrangement joins TRBV24-1 to TRBJ2-5, with 9 nucleotides matching TRBD1. Germline V gene sequence: CDR1 KGHDR, CDR2 SFDVKD. The CDR3 runs 16 residues. CDR3 region: CVTSDLPRTGEETQYF. In DNA form, the CDR3 reads TGTGTCACCAGTGACCTACCCCGGACAGGGGAAGAGACCCAGTACTTC.

In its sample, this clone was seen many times. V usage is TRBV7-8 and J usage is TRBJ2-1, with 9 bases identical to TRBD1. Trimming removed 1 base from V and 8 bases from J; junction bases left unmatched: 6. Germline V gene lookup returns CDR1 SGHVS and CDR2 FQNEAQ. The CDR3 totals 15 residues. CDR3 nucleotide sequence: TGTGCCAGCAGCTTAGGCGGGACAGGGTTGTATGAGCAGTTCTTC. Its protein product is CASSLGGTGLYEQFF.

As concerns this clone: Its ends do not fully match the called genes, so a read error is possible. J is TRBJ2-7 and V is TRBV7-7, with D hard to call. Germline V gives CDR1 SSHAT, CDR2 FNYEAQ (reference sequence). The CDR3 length is 16 residues. The CDR3 reads CASSSSWSLDTYEQYF. The CDR3 bases are TGTGCTAGCAGCTCTTCTTGGTCGCTGGATACCTACGAGCAGTACTTC. Filled out from reference TRBV7-7 and TRBJ2-7, the complete variable domain reads GAGVSQSPRYKVTKRGQDVTLRCDPISSHATLYWYQQALGQGPEFLTYFNYEAQPDKSGLPSDRFSAERPEGSISTLTIQRTEQRDSAMYRCASSSSWSLDTYEQYFGPGTRLTVT.

The table lists this clone with a count of one. The chain links TRBV11-3 to TRBJ1-3, with unresolved D. This CDR3 region has 15 residues. Germline V gene lookup returns CDR1 SGHNT and CDR2 YENEEA. V lost 3 bases, J lost 0 bases, and 9 bases lay in between. The DNA of the CDR3 is TGTGCCAGCAGCTTGATGACCAGCTCTGGAAACACCATATATTTT. Amino acids: CASSLMTSSGNTIYF. Combining the CDR3 with reference TRBV11-3 and TRBJ1-3 gives the whole variable domain EAGVVQSPRYKIIEKKQPVAFWCNPISGHNTLYWYLQNLGQGPELLIRYENEEAVDDSQLPKDRFSAERLKGVDSTLKIQPAELGDSAVYLCASSLMTSSGNTIYFGEGSWLTVV.

Ten or more counts support this clone. The chain combines TRBV20-1 with TRBJ2-5, with 9 bases aligning to TRBD2. Germline assignment: CDR1 DFQATT and CDR2 SNEGSKA (reference sequence). This CDR3 is built from 18 residues. Trimming cost V 3 bases and J 4 bases; bases outside gene matches: 18. The chain's CDR3 is CSARSPGIAGVSRETQYF. DNA for the CDR3: TGCAGTGCTAGGTCCCCCGGGATAGCGGGAGTTAGTAGAGAGACCCAGTACTTC.

Details on this clone: Since a much larger clone is just one base distant, this may be a read error. The chain joins TRBV9 to TRBJ2-1; D remains ambiguous. Deletions cut 4 bases from V and 1 base from J, with 15 bases between. Germline V gene data show CDR1 as SGDLS and CDR2 as YYNGEE. The CDR3 is made up of 16 amino acids. CDR3 in amino acids: CASSPHQGLSYNEQFF. The CDR3 DNA reads as TGTGCCAGCAGCCCACACCAAGGTCTTTCCTACAATGAGCAGTTCTTC.

This clone has at least ten counts. The rearrangement uses TRBV6-1 and TRBJ1-5, with 9 bases matching TRBD1. The CDR3 contains 16 residues. V gave up 4 bases and J gave up 6 bases; unmatched junction bases: 10. CDR1 is MNHNS, CDR2 SASEGT, per germline. The CDR3 loop is CASSVSTGQGIQPQHF. The DNA for the CDR3 is TGTGCCAGCAGTGTCTCCACCGGACAGGGGATTCAGCCCCAGCATTTT.

This clone has at least ten counts. The rearrangement joins TRBV7-3 to TRBJ1-2; D is unclear. V shed 1 base and J shed 7 bases, with 13 bases lying between them. The CDR3 is 14 residues long. Germline CDR1 SGHTA, CDR2 FQGTGA. The CDR3 reads CASSLSPGSLGYTF. The CDR3 coding sequence is TGTGCCAGCAGCTTAAGCCCCGGGAGCCTTGGCTACACCTTC.

This clone was observed at least ten times. The chain has TRBV20-1 and TRBJ2-3, with TRBD2 as a possible D gene (5 bases). The V gene's germline CDR1 is DFQATT and CDR2 SNEGSKA (reference sequence). The CDR3 extends over 16 amino acids. The ends were cut back, 1 base at V and 2 bases at J, with 16 bases in the middle. In DNA form, the CDR3 reads TGCAGTGCTAGAGCCTCGACGGACTTCCACACAGATACGCAGTATTTT. Encoded protein: CSARASTDFHTDTQYF.

This clone was counted many times. The J gene is TRBJ2-2, the V gene TRBV5-1; TRBD2 might be the D (5 bases). The V gene's germline CDR1 is SGHRS and CDR2 YFSETQ. This CDR3 is built from 14 residues. V lost 6 bases to trimming and J lost 2 bases, with 11 bases between them. The CDR3 DNA follows: TGCGCCAGCAAAAAGGACTCTAACACCGGGGAGCTGTTTTTT. Translated, it gives CASKKDSNTGELFF.

The sample holds many counts of this clone. The chain joins TRBV3-1 to TRBJ1-2; D is perhaps TRBD1 (5 bases). Trimming removed 1 base at V and 4 bases at J, with 10 bases between. Germline values: CDR1 LGHDT, CDR2 YNNKEL (reference sequence). CDR3 length: 14 residues. CDR3 nucleotides: TGTGCCAGCAGCCAAGTGGGGCGGCTCTATGGCTACACCTTC. Translation: CASSQVGRLYGYTF.

This clone was seen at least ten times. V is TRBV3-1 and J is TRBJ1-6; D gene unclear. CDR3 length: 16 amino acids. Per the germline V gene, CDR1 is LGHDT and CDR2 is YNNKEL (reference sequence). V dropped 0 bases and J dropped 7 bases, with 13 bases sitting between them. CDR3 amino acids: CASSQDIRVGNSPLHF. DNA for the CDR3: TGTGCCAGCAGCCAAGATATCCGGGTGGGCAATTCACCCCTCCACTTT. The whole variable domain, filled in from reference TRBV3-1 and TRBJ1-6, reads DTAVSQTPKYLVTQMGNDKSIKCEQNLGHDTMYWYKQDSKKFLKIMFSYNNKELIINETVPNRFSPKSPDKAHLNLHINSLELGDSAVYFCASSQDIRVGNSPLHFGNGTRLTVT.

This clone appeared many times. V gene TRBV7-3 combines with J gene TRBJ1-1, with 8 bases matching TRBD1. V lost 2 bases, J lost 4 bases, and 3 bases stayed unmatched. The CDR3 consists of 14 residues. Germline CDR1 and CDR2: SGHTA and FQGTGA. CDR3 nucleotides: TGTGCCAGCAGCTTAGGGCAGGGGGCCACTGAAGCTTTCTTT. This translates into CASSLGQGATEAFF. Combining the CDR3 with reference TRBV7-3 and TRBJ1-1 gives the whole variable domain GAGVSQTPSNKVTEKGKYVELRCDPISGHTALYWYRQSLGQGPEFLIYFQGTGAADDSGLPNDRFFAVRPEGSVSTLKIQRTERGDSAVYLCASSLGQGATEAFFGQGTRLTVV.

At least ten counts were recorded for this clone. The chain uses TRBV13 and TRBJ1-3, with TRBD1 matching over 7 bases. Germline V lookup: CDR1 PRHDT, CDR2 FYEKMQ (reference sequence). The CDR3 contains 20 residues. The trim removed 5 bases at V and 2 bases at J, leaving 21 bases unmatched. The CDR3 loop reads CASSPTSGVTWDRAGNTIYF. CDR3 nucleotides: TGTGCCAGCAGCCCCACCTCCGGTGTTACGTGGGACAGAGCTGGAAACACCATATATTTT. The whole variable domain, remainder taken from reference TRBV13 and TRBJ1-3, is AAGVIQSPRHLIKEKRETATLKCYPIPRHDTVYWYQQGPGQDPQFLISFYEKMQSDKGSIPDRFSAQQFSDYHSELNMSSLELGDSALYFCASSPTSGVTWDRAGNTIYFGEGSWLTVV.

This clone was seen repeatedly, ten times or more. This rearrangement joins TRBV9 to TRBJ2-2, with 7 bases lining up with TRBD2. CDR3 length equals 14 residues. Germline V gene lookup returns CDR1 SGDLS and CDR2 YYNGEE. The junction had 2 bases not matched to a gene; V was cut back by 2 bases and J by 4 bases. The DNA for the CDR3 is TGTGCCAGCAGCGTGGGGAGGGTCACCGGGGAGCTGTTTTTT. Its translation: CASSVGRVTGELFF.

This clone was observed at least ten times. The junction departs from germline at one end; a sequencing error may be responsible. The chain is built from TRBV5-1 and TRBJ2-1; D is perhaps TRBD1 (7 bases). This CDR3 region has 16 residues. Germline V gives CDR1 SGHRS, CDR2 YFSETQ. The CDR3 nucleotides read TGCGCCAGCAGTTTGGGGGGACAGCGGGTAACCGATGAGCAGTTCTTC. Translated: CASSLGGQRVTDEQFF.

Concerning this clone: Relative to the germline gene, one junction end is altered; a read error may explain this. Other DNA sequences in the same sample also yield this CDR3. This chain links TRBV5-1 with TRBJ2-1, with 8 bases fitting TRBD2. This CDR3 has 16 residues. Germline loops: CDR1 SGHRS, CDR2 YFSETQ. Here the CDR3 DNA reads TGCGCCAGCAGCTTGACCAGCGGGGGCTCCTACAATGAGCAGTTCTTT. Translated, it gives CASSLTSGGSYNEQFF.

This clone was observed many times. The chain uses TRBV20-1 and TRBJ2-5; possibly TRBD1 for D (5 bases). V lost 3 bases to trimming and J lost 5 bases, with 16 bases between them. The CDR3 is made up of 14 amino acids. Looked up from germline, CDR1 is DFQATT and CDR2 is SNEGSKA (reference sequence). The CDR3 region has the DNA TGCAGTGCTAGCCGTAGTCAGGGTTTGGAGACCCAGTACTTC. It yields the protein CSASRSQGLETQYF.

This clone was observed a few times. A much larger clonotype is one base distant, so this may be a read error. The chain uses TRBV5-8 and TRBJ2-3; the D gene could be TRBD1 or TRBD2 (5 bases each). This CDR3 spans 15 amino acids. V was shortened by 0 bases and J by 7 bases, with 15 bases between the two germline ends. Looked up from germline, CDR1 is SGHTS and CDR2 is YDEGEE. The CDR3 here is CASSLAIGGTYTQYF. CDR3 bases: TGTGCCAGCAGCTTGGCCATTGGGGGTACATATACGCAGTATTTT.

This clone was seen ten or more times. The chain couples TRBV5-1 to TRBJ2-7; perhaps TRBD2 as D (6 bases). CDR1 is SGHRS and CDR2 is YFSETQ in the germline V gene. CDR3 length: 15 amino acids. Trimming stripped 0 bases from V and 6 bases from J, with 16 bases between. This CDR3 is CASSLVWSSEGEQYF. CDR3 DNA: TGCGCCAGCAGCTTGGTGTGGTCTAGCGAGGGCGAGCAGTACTTC.

As regards this clone: Since a much larger clone is just one base distant, this may be a read error. Other DNA sequences in this specimen translate into the identical CDR3. V is TRBV6-1 and J is TRBJ1-1; D gene ambiguous. Germline CDR1 reads MNHNS; CDR2 reads SASEGT. The CDR3 runs 13 residues. Trimming stripped 4 bases from V and 11 bases from J, with 17 bases between. As DNA, the CDR3 is TGTGCCAGCAGTGCAAAGGAGGCATTGGGGGCTTTCTTT. Its protein is CASSAKEALGAFF.

This clone was counted ten times or more. J is TRBJ2-1 and V is TRBV20-1, with TRBD2 matching 11 bases. CDR1 and CDR2 (germline): DFQATT, SNEGSKA (reference sequence). Trimming removed 4 bases from V and 5 bases from J; junction bases left unmatched: 7. CDR3 length: 15 residues. CDR3 bases: TGCAGTGCTACCCCCTTGGGACTAGCGGACAATGAGCAGTTCTTC. Residues: CSATPLGLADNEQFF.

Notes on this clone: Other DNA sequences in this specimen translate into the identical CDR3. V gene TRBV2 combines with J gene TRBJ2-7; TRBD1 matches 8 bases. The CDR3 has 16 amino acids. V was pared by 4 bases and J by 4 bases, with 12 bases of the junction left unmatched. Germline-derived CDR1 and CDR2 are SNHLY and FYNNEI. CDR3 sequence reads: CASSGTRQGREYEQYF. The CDR3 DNA follows: TGTGCCAGCAGTGGAACACGACAGGGGCGGGAATACGAGCAGTACTTC.